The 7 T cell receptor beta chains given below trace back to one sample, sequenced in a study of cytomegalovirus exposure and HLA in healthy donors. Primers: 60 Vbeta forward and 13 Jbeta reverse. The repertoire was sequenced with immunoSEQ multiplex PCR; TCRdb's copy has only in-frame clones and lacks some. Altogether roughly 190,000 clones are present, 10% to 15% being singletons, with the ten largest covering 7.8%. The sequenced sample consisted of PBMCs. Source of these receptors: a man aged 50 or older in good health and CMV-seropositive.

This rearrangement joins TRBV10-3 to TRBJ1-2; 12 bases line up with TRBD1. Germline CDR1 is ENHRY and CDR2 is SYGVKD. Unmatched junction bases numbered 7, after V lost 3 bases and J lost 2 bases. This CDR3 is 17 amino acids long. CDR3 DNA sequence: TGTGCCATCAGTGACCAATTTGGGACAGGGGGCAACTATGGCTACACCTTC. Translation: CAISDQFGTGGNYGYTF.

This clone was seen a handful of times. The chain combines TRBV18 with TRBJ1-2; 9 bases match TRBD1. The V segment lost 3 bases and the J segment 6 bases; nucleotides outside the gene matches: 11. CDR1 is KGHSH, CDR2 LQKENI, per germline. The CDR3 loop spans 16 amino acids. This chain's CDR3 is CASSPLTQGALDGYTF. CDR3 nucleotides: TGTGCCAGCTCACCCCTCACACAGGGGGCTCTGGATGGCTACACCTTC.

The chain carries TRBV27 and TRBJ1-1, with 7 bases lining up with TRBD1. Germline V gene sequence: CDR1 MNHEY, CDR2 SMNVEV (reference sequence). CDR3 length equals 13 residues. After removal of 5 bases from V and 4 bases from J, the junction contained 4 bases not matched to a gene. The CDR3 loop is CASSVQGTTEAFF. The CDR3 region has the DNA TGTGCCAGCAGTGTACAGGGGACCACTGAAGCTTTCTTT.

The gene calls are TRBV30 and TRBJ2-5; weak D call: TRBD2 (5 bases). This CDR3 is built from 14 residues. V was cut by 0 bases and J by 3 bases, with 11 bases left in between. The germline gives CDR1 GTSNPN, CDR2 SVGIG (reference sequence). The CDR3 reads CAWSVPSIKETQYF. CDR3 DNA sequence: TGTGCCTGGAGTGTACCTAGCATAAAAGAGACCCAGTACTTC.

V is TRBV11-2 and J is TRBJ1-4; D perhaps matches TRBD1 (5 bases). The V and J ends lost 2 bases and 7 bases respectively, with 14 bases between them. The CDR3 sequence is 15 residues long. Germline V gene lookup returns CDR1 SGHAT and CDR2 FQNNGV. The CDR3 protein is CASSLFGGFGEKLFF. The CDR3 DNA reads TGTGCCAGCAGCTTATTTGGGGGGTTTGGTGAAAAACTGTTTTTT. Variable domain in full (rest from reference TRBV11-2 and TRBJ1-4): EAGVAQSPRYKIIEKRQSVAFWCNPISGHATLYWYQQILGQGPKLLIQFQNNGVVDDSQLPKDRFSAERLKGVDSTLKIQPAKLEDSAVYLCASSLFGGFGEKLFFGSGTQLSVL.

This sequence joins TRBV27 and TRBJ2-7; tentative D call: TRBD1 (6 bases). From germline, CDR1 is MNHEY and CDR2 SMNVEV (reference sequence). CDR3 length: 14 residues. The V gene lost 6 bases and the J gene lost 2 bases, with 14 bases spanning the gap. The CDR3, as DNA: TGTGCCAGCAGGGGTCCAACAGGGACCTACGAGCAGTACTTC. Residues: CASRGPTGTYEQYF.

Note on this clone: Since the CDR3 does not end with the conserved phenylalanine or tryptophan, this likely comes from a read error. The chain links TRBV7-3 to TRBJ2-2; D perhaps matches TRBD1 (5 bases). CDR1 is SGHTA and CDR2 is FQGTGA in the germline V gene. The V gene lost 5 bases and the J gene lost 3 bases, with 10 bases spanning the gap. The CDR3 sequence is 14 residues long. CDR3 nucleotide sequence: TGTGCCAGCAGCATAGCCAGGGACACCGGGGAGCTGTTTGTT. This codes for CASSIARDTGELFV.